This entry features one T cell receptor beta chain sequence. Looked up from germline, CDR1 is SGHTA and CDR2 is FQGNSA. Trimming stripped 6 bases from V and 5 bases from J, with 20 bases between. The CDR3 loop spans 15 amino acids. This record comes from a study of identical twins. TCRdb reprocessed the 5' RACE reads with MiXCR, giving one entry per CDR3 protein. This repertoire shows about 220,000 distinct CDR3 sequences, around a tenth found once; its top ten account for 5% to 6.5%. The material sequenced was memory (CD45RO+) T cells sorted from blood. This chain joins TRBV7-2 and TRBJ2-7; tentatively, D is TRBD2 (6 bases). The receptor's source is a woman younger than 35 in good health. The CDR3 DNA follows: TGTGCCAGCAGACCGGCGTATAGGACTAACCACGAGCAGTACTTC. It codes for CASRPAYRTNHEQYF.